The T cell receptor beta chain under discussion was sequenced for a study of T cell responses to AZD1222 COVID-19 vaccine. Produced via immunoSEQ multiplex PCR; TCRdb's table is partial and in-frame only. Among 150,000 to 200,000 clones listed, roughly 89% were seen once. Germline V gives CDR1 MNHEY, CDR2 SMNVEV (reference sequence). CDR3 length equals 15 residues. V was pared by 5 bases and J by 7 bases, with 18 bases between. The sequenced sample was peripheral blood, obtained on day 0 of AZD1222 vaccination. This receptor was identified in an adult in good health. This chain joins TRBV27 and TRBJ2-1; D is possibly TRBD2 (6 bases). The DNA for the CDR3 is TGTGCCAGCAGTCCTCGAGGCCTGGCGGGGAATGAGCAGTTCTTC. Its translation is CASSPRGLAGNEQFF.